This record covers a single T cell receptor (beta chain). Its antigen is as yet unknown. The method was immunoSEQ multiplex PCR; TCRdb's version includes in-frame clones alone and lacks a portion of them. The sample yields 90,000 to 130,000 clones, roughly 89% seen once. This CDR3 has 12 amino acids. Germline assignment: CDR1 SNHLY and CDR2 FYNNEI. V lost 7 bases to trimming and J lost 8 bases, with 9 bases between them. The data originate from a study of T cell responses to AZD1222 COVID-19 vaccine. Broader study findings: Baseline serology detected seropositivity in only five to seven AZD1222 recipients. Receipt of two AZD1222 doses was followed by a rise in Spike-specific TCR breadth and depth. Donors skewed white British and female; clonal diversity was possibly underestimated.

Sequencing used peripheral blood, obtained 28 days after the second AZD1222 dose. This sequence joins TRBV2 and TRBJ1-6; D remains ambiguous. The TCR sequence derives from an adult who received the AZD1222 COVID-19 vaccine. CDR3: CASTLGYSPLHF. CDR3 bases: TGTGCCAGCACCCTCGGGTATTCACCCCTCCACTTT.